This T cell receptor beta chain was found in a study of T cell responses to AZD1222 COVID-19 vaccine. Study-level findings and limits: It was only after the peak T cell response that any repertoires were sampled.

Sequenced by immunoSEQ multiplex PCR; TCRdb stores in-frame clones only, minus some. The sample lists approximately 61,000 clones, 81% occurring once. In regard to this clone: Its antigen is not identified.

This specimen consisted of peripheral blood, obtained 28 days after the second AZD1222 dose. The receptor comes from an adult who received the AZD1222 COVID-19 vaccine.

This CDR3 reads CASSSGTGDMNTEAFF. The CDR3 DNA reads TGTGCCAGCAGTTCCGGGACAGGGGACATGAACACTGAAGCTTTCTTT. The chain couples TRBV28 to TRBJ1-1; TRBD1 aligns across 10 bases. Unmatched junction bases numbered 5, after V lost 4 bases and J lost 0 bases. This CDR3 has 16 amino acids. Germline assignment: CDR1 MDHEN and CDR2 SYDVKM.